Presented here are 26 T cell receptor beta chains from one specimen sequenced in a study of tumor-infiltrating lymphocytes in primary liver carcinoma. From about 0.45 ug total RNA, TCR beta cDNA was generated with a primer in the constant region. Three rounds of nested multiplex PCR with slightly modified ARM-PCR produced TCR beta libraries. PCR rounds one and two used TRBV1-TRBV30 forward primers with a C-beta reverse primer for about 11 cycles each. TCRdb re-derived calls from the multiplex PCR reads in MiXCR, one entry per CDR3 protein. The sample has tens of thousands of distinct CDR3 sequences, 70% to 85% seen once. From approximately 20-30 mg of unsorted bulk tissue, DNA and RNA were co-extracted together. The sequenced sample was liver tumor tissue from sampling region 2. Subset here: tumor region T2, inferior pole. These receptors were collected from a man aged 40-55 years with primary liver carcinoma and hepatitis B virus infection.

As to this clonotype: One end of the junction is discordant with germline, which a read error may explain. This chain joins TRBV7-9 and TRBJ1-1; tentatively, D is TRBD1 (5 bases). Germline assignment: CDR1 SEHNR and CDR2 FQNEAQ (reference sequence). The CDR3 extends over 14 amino acids. CDR3 DNA: TGTGCCAGCAGCTTAACGGGGGGAAACAATGAAGCTTTCTTT. It codes for CASSLTGGNNEAFF.

In its sample, this clonotype was seen once. At one boundary the junction diverges from the germline segment, which might be a read error. The chain couples TRBV10-3 to TRBJ2-1, with D possibly matching TRBD2 (6 bases). The CDR3 sequence is 14 residues long. CDR1 ENHRY and CDR2 SYGVKD come from the germline V gene. The CDR3 spells CAIWAGIEDNEQSF. Written as DNA, the CDR3 is TGTGCCATCTGGGCGGGAATAGAAGACAATGAGCAGTCCTTC.

About this clonotype itself: Germline is not matched at one junction end, which may reflect a read error. V gene TRBV29-1 combines with J gene TRBJ1-1; D is possibly TRBD1 (6 bases). The CDR3 runs to 13 residues. From germline, CDR1 is SQVTM and CDR2 ANQGSEA. CDR3 nucleotides: TGCAGCCTTGAAGGGCAGGGGTGTACTGAAGCTTTCTTT. Residues: CSLEGQGCTEAFF.

With regard to this clonotype: At one boundary the junction diverges from the germline segment, which might be a read error. The chain uses TRBV14 and TRBJ1-2, with no clear D. The CDR3 length is 13 residues. Germline V gives CDR1 SGHDN, CDR2 FVKESK. Written as DNA, the CDR3 is TGTGCCAACAGCCGAGACGGGGTCTATGGCTACACCTTC. Translation: CANSRDGVYGYTF.

As for this clonotype: It is likely a read error, because the conserved phenylalanine at the end of the CDR3 is missing. CDR3 nucleotides: TGTAGCGTTGAAATAAGTCAGGGGGACAGGGACTATGGCTACACCTCC. Translating gives CSVEISQGDRDYGYTS. The chain uses TRBV29-1 and TRBJ1-2; 9 bases line up with TRBD1. This CDR3 region has 16 residues. Germline CDR1 SQVTM, CDR2 ANQGSEA.

For this clonotype: Compared with germline, one end of the junction differs, possibly owing to a read error. The V call is TRBV12-3 or TRBV12-4, the J call TRBJ1-6, with D unclear. There are 14 residues in the CDR3. In DNA, the CDR3 is TGTGCCAACAGTTCTACAGTGGGAAGTTCACCCCTCCACTTT. It encodes CANSSTVGSSPLHF.

As concerns this clonotype: At one end, the junction sequence differs from germline, possibly due to a read error. This rearrangement joins TRBV7-3 to TRBJ2-1; TRBD2 matches at 13 bases. Germline V gene lookup returns CDR1 SGHTA and CDR2 FQGTGA. There are 18 residues in the CDR3. The CDR3 reads CASSSTLTGTSGINEQLF. The CDR3 region has the DNA TGTGCCAGCAGCTCAACGCTAACCGGGACTAGCGGGATCAATGAGCAGCTCTTC.

On this clonotype: A junction boundary mismatches the germline segment, possibly from a read error. The chain recombines TRBV4-2 with TRBJ2-2, with D perhaps matching TRBD2 (6 bases). There are 14 residues in the CDR3. Germline lookup yields CDR1 LGHNA and CDR2 YNFKEQ. CDR3 nucleotides: TGTGCCGGCAGCCAAGATCAGGTGGGAGGAGAGCTGTTTTTT. Its translation: CAGSQDQVGGELFF.

About this clonotype: As the CDR3 is not closed by the conserved phenylalanine or tryptophan, this likely results from a read error. The V gene is TRBV12-3 or TRBV12-4, the J gene TRBJ2-7; 11 bases match TRBD1. The CDR3 is 15 residues long. CDR3 nucleotides: TGTGCCAGCAATTTAGGACAGGGGGCCATCTACGAGCAGTACCTC. It is translated as CASNLGQGAIYEQYL.

As for this clonotype: At one end, the junction sequence differs from germline, possibly due to a read error. The chain recombines TRBV6-1 with TRBJ2-1; D not resolved. The CDR3 length is 14 residues. Looked up from germline, CDR1 is MNHNS and CDR2 is SASEGT. The DNA for the CDR3 is TGTGCCATCCCTATCCCGCTCTCCTTCAATGAGCAGTTCTTC. It is translated as CAIPIPLSFNEQFF.

To note about this clonotype: Sequence at one end of the junction differs from germline and may be a read error. The chain recombines TRBV5-5 with TRBJ2-1; TRBD1 might be the D (6 bases). CDR1 is SGHKS and CDR2 is YYEKEE in the germline V gene (reference sequence). The CDR3 is made up of 15 amino acids. The CDR3 spells CASSHGQCSYNEQFF. For the CDR3, the DNA is TGTGCCAGCAGCCATGGACAGTGTTCCTACAACGAGCAGTTCTTC.

This clonotype was seen a few times. This rearrangement joins TRBV6-2 or TRBV6-3 to TRBJ2-3; D is perhaps TRBD2 (6 bases). V shed 6 bases and J shed 11 bases, with 18 bases lying between them. Germline values: CDR1 MNHEY, CDR2 SVGEGT. There are 13 residues in the CDR3. The CDR3 protein is CASSPMRDGRQYF. Here the CDR3 DNA reads TGTGCCAGCAGCCCCATGCGGGACGGACGGCAGTATTTT.

The CDR3 DNA follows: TGTGCCATCAGGCAGGGATTTAGCATTAAAGCTTTCTTT. As protein: CAIRQGFSIKAFF. The chain joins TRBV10-3 to TRBJ1-1; TRBD1 might be the D (5 bases). The V end lost 6 bases, the J end lost 9 bases, and 17 bases lay between the germline ends. The CDR3 covers 13 residues. CDR1 is ENHRY and CDR2 is SYGVKD in the germline V gene.

A word on this clonotype: Given a much more abundant clone one base away, this may be a read error. The J gene is TRBJ2-7, the V gene TRBV6-5; D call uncertain. The CDR3 has 12 residues. From germline, CDR1 is MNHEY and CDR2 SVGAGI. The V and J ends lost 10 bases and 6 bases respectively, with 16 bases between them. This CDR3 is CATHDGRSEQYF. The CDR3 DNA follows: TGTGCCACCCATGACGGACGGAGCGAGCAGTACTTC.

To note about this clonotype: A much larger clonotype is one base distant, so this may be a read error. V usage is TRBV11-1 and J usage is TRBJ1-1, with TRBD1 as a possible D gene (6 bases). CDR3 length equals 12 residues. From germline, CDR1 is SGHAT and CDR2 FQDESV (reference sequence). CDR3 amino acids: CASSWGDTESFF. CDR3 nucleotides: TGTGCCAGCAGCTGGGGGGACACTGAATCTTTCTTT. The full variable domain, its missing parts supplied by reference TRBV11-1 and TRBJ1-1, is EAEVAQSPRYKITEKSQAVAFWCDPISGHATLYWYRQILGQGPELLVQFQDESVVDDSQLPKDRFSAERLKGVDSTLKIQPAELGDSAMYLCASSWGDTESFFGQGTRLTVV.

Regarding this clonotype: No conserved phenylalanine or tryptophan is present at the end of the CDR3, so a read error is the likely explanation. The chain links TRBV12-3 or TRBV12-4 to TRBJ2-4; D possibly corresponds to TRBD1 (5 bases). The CDR3 covers 18 residues. The V gene lost 2 bases and the J gene lost 3 bases, with 20 bases spanning the gap. The CDR3, as DNA: TGTGCCAGCAGTTTATGGGGTGGGGCGGAGATAGTCAAAAACATTCAGTACATC. This gives the protein CASSLWGGAEIVKNIQYI.

The chain employs TRBV6-1 and TRBJ2-7; D ambiguous. The CDR3 spans 14 residues. Trimming removed 3 bases from V and 3 bases from J, with 12 bases in between. Per the germline V gene, CDR1 is MNHNS and CDR2 is SASEGT. CDR3 DNA: TGTGCCAGCAGTGAGGTCCCGGACGGCTACGAGCAGTACTTC. Its translation is CASSEVPDGYEQYF.

Of note for this clonotype: Lacking the conserved final phenylalanine or tryptophan, this CDR3 likely reflects a read error. The V gene is TRBV29-1, the J gene TRBJ2-7, with a possible D match to TRBD2 (6 bases). The CDR3 has 12 residues. Germline V gene sequence: CDR1 SQVTM, CDR2 ANQGSEA. The CDR3 sequence: CNVTSNSYEQYL. CDR3 DNA: TGCAACGTTACTAGCAACTCCTACGAGCAGTACCTC.

Notes on this clonotype: Relative to the germline gene, one junction end is altered; a read error may explain this. The chain links TRBV7-9 to TRBJ1-5, with unresolved D. CDR1 is SEHNR and CDR2 is FQNEAQ in the germline V gene (reference sequence). This CDR3 is built from 13 residues. As DNA, the CDR3 is TGTGTCAGCGAGGTGGCACGAGATCAGCCCCAGCATTTT. Encoded protein: CVSEVARDQPQHF.

The chain uses TRBV11-3 and TRBJ2-3; a possible D gene is TRBD1 (5 bases). Trimming stripped 3 bases from V and 11 bases from J, with 9 bases between. Germline CDR1 SGHNT, CDR2 YENEEA. The CDR3 sequence is 11 residues long. Written as DNA, the CDR3 is TGTGCCAGCAGCTTGACACAGGAGCAGTATTTT. Protein sequence: CASSLTQEQYF.

Concerning this clonotype itself: A read error is possible here, since a much larger clone lies one base away. The chain is built from TRBV7-9 and TRBJ2-3; D not certain. In germline, CDR1 is SEHNR, CDR2 FQNEAQ (reference sequence). The CDR3 runs to 12 residues. The V end lost 7 bases, the J end lost 2 bases, and 7 bases lay between the germline ends. The CDR3 DNA is TGTGCCAGCAACCAGATCACAGATACGCAGTATTTT. This sequence encodes CASNQITDTQYF.

Regarding this clonotype: A read error may account for a junction end that differs from germline. This sequence joins TRBV7-3 and TRBJ2-3; D remains unclear. The CDR3 spans 14 residues. The germline V gene has CDR1 SGHTA and CDR2 FQGTGA. CDR3: CTSSLVVGGDTQYF. The CDR3 bases are TGTACCAGCAGCTTAGTGGTCGGTGGGGATACGCAGTATTTT.

Remarks on this clonotype: The junction does not match germline at one end; this may be a read error. DNA of the CDR3: TGTGCCAGCAGGGCAGGGGACAGATCCGGGGCCAACGCCCTGACTTTC. This gives the protein CASRAGDRSGANALTF. This chain uses TRBV6-5 with TRBJ2-6; 7 nucleotides align to TRBD1. The CDR3 is made up of 16 amino acids. Germline V CDR1 and CDR2: MNHEY, SVGAGI.

With respect to this clonotype: At one of its ends the junction is not consistent with the germline gene, which may arise from a read error. CDR3 nucleotide sequence: TGCGCCAGCAGCCAAAGTGGGGGGTCCTGCGAGCAGTACTTC. Translating it yields CASSQSGGSCEQYF. The J gene is TRBJ2-7, the V gene TRBV4-3; tentative D call: TRBD2 (6 bases). This CDR3 contains 14 residues. CDR1 and CDR2 from the germline V gene are LGHNA and YSLEER.

To note about this clonotype: At one of its ends the junction is not consistent with the germline gene, which may arise from a read error. V and J are TRBV7-8 and TRBJ2-1, with TRBD1 identical over 7 bases. Germline V lookup: CDR1 SGHVS, CDR2 FQNEAQ. The CDR3 runs 17 residues. Here the CDR3 reads CTSSFGQVALRHNEQFF. The DNA of the CDR3 is TGTACCAGCAGCTTCGGACAGGTGGCCCTGAGACACAATGAGCAGTTCTTC. Full variable domain (missing parts from reference TRBV7-8 and TRBJ2-1): GAGVSQSPRYKVAKRGQDVALRCDPISGHVSLFWYQQALGQGPEFLTYFQNEAQLDKSGLPSDRFFAERPEGSVSTLKIQRTQQEDSAVYLCTSSFGQVALRHNEQFFGPGTRLTVL.

This clonotype was picked up one time. This sequence joins TRBV4-3 and TRBJ1-4, with TRBD1 matching over 8 bases. The germline V gene has CDR1 LGHNA and CDR2 YSLEER. With 8 bases clipped from V and 5 bases from J, the junction kept 16 bases outside the gene matches. This CDR3 has 17 residues. CDR3 protein: CASGRSPGGDRNEKLFF. The CDR3 coding sequence is TGCGCCAGCGGCCGATCGCCGGGAGGGGACAGGAATGAAAAACTGTTTTTT.